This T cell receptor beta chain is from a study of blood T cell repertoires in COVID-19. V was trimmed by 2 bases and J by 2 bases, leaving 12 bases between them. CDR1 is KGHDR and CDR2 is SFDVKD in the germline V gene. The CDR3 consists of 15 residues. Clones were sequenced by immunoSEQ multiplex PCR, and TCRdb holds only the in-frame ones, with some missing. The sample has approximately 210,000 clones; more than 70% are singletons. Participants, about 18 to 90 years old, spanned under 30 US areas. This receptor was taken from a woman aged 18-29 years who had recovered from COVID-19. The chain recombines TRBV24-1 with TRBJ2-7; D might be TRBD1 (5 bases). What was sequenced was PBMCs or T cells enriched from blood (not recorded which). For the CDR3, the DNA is TGTGCCACCAGTGATTCCTGGGGCGGAACCTACGAGCAGTACTTC. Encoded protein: CATSDSWGGTYEQYF.